This entry concerns a single T cell receptor beta chain. Antigen specificity is unknown. TCRdb keeps only in-frame clones here, not all; method: immunoSEQ multiplex PCR. The sample yields roughly 270,000 clones, 70% to 90% seen once. Germline CDR1 is MGHDK and CDR2 is SYGVNS. The V gene end was trimmed by 3 bases and the J gene end by 4 bases; junction bases not matched to a gene: 4. The CDR3 sequence is 14 residues long. This entry comes from a study of cytomegalovirus exposure and HLA in healthy donors. About the research overall: The approximately 120 validation repertoires, a later analysis reported, used the same platform as the roughly 660 repertoires from the first cohort.

Study-level findings and limits: The study recorded 150 to 200 TCR beta chains that were cytomegalovirus-associated. Cytomegalovirus status was reportedly diagnosed by the classifier with high sensitivity and specificity.

This TCR came from a woman younger than 35 in good health and CMV-seronegative. Sequenced sample: PBMCs. V and J are TRBV25-1 and TRBJ2-5, with 8 nucleotides matching TRBD1. Here the CDR3 DNA reads TGTGCCAGCAGTGACGCAGGGGGCTTAGAGACCCAGTACTTC. Translating gives CASSDAGGLETQYF.